The T cell receptor beta chain under discussion was sequenced for a study of T cells in Graves' hyperthyroidism and ophthalmopathy (dated by TCRdb to between 2017 and 2020). A note on the overall study: Peripheral blood was collected at initial diagnosis, before any treatment. To identify TCR V-J signatures that set the groups apart, the researchers used a discovery cohort of more than 95 patients, made up of fewer than 50 with Graves' ophthalmopathy and 57 with stable Graves' hyperthyroidism. Whether ophthalmopathy could be predicted prospectively was tested in an independent validation cohort made up of 18 to 20 hyperthyroidism patients plus 17 patients who later progressed to ophthalmopathy. For training and testing, the 100 or so patients in the discovery cohort were randomly divided in a 7:3 ratio. The study also compared thyroid tissue and blood T-cell repertoires from 5 to 7 Graves' hyperthyroidism patients. Once sampling was done, hyperthyroidism patients were given methimazole at a starting dose of 30 mg daily, whereas ophthalmopathy patients were given high-dose intravenous methylprednisolone. The paper reports TCR Vbeta CDR3 sequencing of roughly 140 peripheral blood samples: around 45 ophthalmopathy, fewer than 80 hyperthyroidism and 17 progressor patients.

Stable Graves' hyperthyroidism was defined as the absence of progression to ophthalmopathy over 18 months of follow-up. Hyperthyroidism patients were newly diagnosed, with disease duration under 2 months, and aged 18 to 65 years. Patients with uncontrolled infections, other autoimmune diseases, pregnancy or lactation were excluded. Clinical symptoms, serum thyroxine and TRAb, thyroid ultrasound, and orbital computed tomography formed the basis for the diagnoses. PBMCs were separated from around 9.1 ml of fresh peripheral blood using Ficoll-Paque density gradient centrifugation. Total RNA was extracted using Trizol reagent, and RNA quality was assessed on an Agilent 2100 Bioanalyzer. The germline V gene yields SGHRS for CDR1 and YFSETQ for CDR2. The CDR3 numbers 15 residues from cysteine through phenylalanine. The sequence is cut down to CDR3 DNA, 45 bases in frame from base 1. V and J are truncated by 3 bases and 4 bases respectively, leaving an intervening sequence of 16 bases.

Summary of the overall study and its limitations: Ophthalmopathy was separated from stable hyperthyroidism by a 13 V-J signature model, with approximately 85% sensitivity and roughly 81% specificity obtained in cross-validation and 80%/75% obtained in testing. Sample size was not statistically predetermined, and blinding of investigators to group allocation was not performed. In validation, the model predicted progression to ophthalmopathy with approximately 71% sensitivity and approximately 78% specificity, a median of about six months before onset. Most expanded thyroid clonotypes (frequency above 0.001) were also found in blood, which suggests that blood repertoires may mirror thyroid immune responses.

Regarding this clonotype: Its recognized antigen is unknown. Base quality data are lacking; no much larger clone is found one base away.

TCR beta CDR3 regions were amplified from RNA transcripts. The TCR CDR3 was subjected to a first round of RT-PCR using the HTBI primer set and the Qiagen OneStep RT-PCR kit. Libraries were constructed in a second round of multiplex PCR, after which size selection and purification were performed. The libraries were sequenced on an Illumina HiSeq2000 using paired-end 100 bp reads. The authors processed their data as follows. SOAPnuke was used to process the raw data, removing reads that contained adapters or uncalled bases, had a mean Phred below 15, or lacked an exact match to the constant primer or identifier. High-quality paired reads were merged with COPE v1.2.5, and unique nucleotide sequences were defined as clonotypes. MiTCR v1.1 was used to align the clonotypes against IMGT TRBV, TRBD and TRBJ reference segments. Analysis was restricted to V-J combinations with a frequency above 0.0001, which covered roughly 99% of repertoires. A TCS score was defined as the ratio of F50 (clonal expansion) to E x V (chaos), with BLOSUM62-based TCRdist applied between CDR3 peptides within each V-J. Welch's t-statistics and random forest reduced roughly 530 V-J features to roughly 13, which were used in a naive Bayes classifier (R e1071). TCRdb took the public reads, trimmed them with fastp at Q25, ran MiXCR for clone calling and kept in-frame beta chains. Each CDR3 protein gets just one entry, which takes the most common genes and DNA from the rows behind it. The authors' filters were not applied to this entry. Counted in this sample were around 400,000 distinct CDR3 sequences; approximately 25% of them appeared once. The ten largest clones add up to over 70% of the sample.

Material for sequencing was blood. The rearranged chain carries TRBV5-1 and TRBJ1-2, with an unclear D gene assignment. The source of this sequence is a man aged 50-60 years with Graves' hyperthyroidism. The bases read TGCGCCAGCAGCTCCCTGGACTCGTCCATCTATGGCTACACCTTC. This yields the protein CASSSLDSSIYGYTF. This CDR3, with the reference TRBV5-1 and TRBJ1-2 proteins standing in past its ends, gives the full variable domain KAGVTQTPRYLIKTRGQQVTLSCSPISGHRSVSWYQQTPGQGLQFLFEYFSETQRNKGNFPGRFSGRQFSNSRSEMNVSTLELGDSALYLCASSSLDSSIYGYTFGSGTRLTVV.